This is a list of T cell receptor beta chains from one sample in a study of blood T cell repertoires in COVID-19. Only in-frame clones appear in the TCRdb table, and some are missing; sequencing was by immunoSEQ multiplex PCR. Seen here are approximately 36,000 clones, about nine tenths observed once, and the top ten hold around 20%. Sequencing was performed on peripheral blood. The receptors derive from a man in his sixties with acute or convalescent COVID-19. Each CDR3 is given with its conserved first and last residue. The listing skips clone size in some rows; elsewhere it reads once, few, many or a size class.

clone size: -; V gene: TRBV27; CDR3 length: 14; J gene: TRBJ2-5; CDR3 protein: CASSRSGSGETQYF
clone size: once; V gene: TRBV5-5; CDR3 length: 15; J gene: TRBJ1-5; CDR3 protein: CASSLATEVNQPQHF
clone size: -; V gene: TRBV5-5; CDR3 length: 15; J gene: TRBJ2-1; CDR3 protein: CASSILARGYNEQFF
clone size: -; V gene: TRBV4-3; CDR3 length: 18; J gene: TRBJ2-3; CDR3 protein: CASSQTGTSGSVRDTQYF
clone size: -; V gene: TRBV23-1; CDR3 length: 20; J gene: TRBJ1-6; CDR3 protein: CASSRKKQGIPSSYNSPLHF
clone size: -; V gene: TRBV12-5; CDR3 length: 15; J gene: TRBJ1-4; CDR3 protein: CASGLDRPPNEKLFF
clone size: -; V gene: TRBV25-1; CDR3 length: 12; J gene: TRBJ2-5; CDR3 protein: CASSELYETQYF
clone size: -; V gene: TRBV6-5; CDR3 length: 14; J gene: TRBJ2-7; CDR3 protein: CASSKSRQAYEQYF
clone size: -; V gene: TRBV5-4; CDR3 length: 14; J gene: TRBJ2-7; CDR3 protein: CASSLGQGFYEQYF
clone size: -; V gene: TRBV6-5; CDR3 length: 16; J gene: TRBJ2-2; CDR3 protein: CASSYSDSILTGELFF
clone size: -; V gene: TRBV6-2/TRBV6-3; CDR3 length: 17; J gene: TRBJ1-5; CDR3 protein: CASSYSRQSYSNQPQHF
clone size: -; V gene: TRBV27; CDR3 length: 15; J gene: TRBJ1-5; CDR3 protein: CASSITGFSNQPQHF
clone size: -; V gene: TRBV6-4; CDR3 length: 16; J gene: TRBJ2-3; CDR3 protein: CASSDSVDRGTDTQYF
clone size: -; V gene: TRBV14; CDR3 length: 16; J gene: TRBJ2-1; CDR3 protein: CASSQDGNSGVNEQFF
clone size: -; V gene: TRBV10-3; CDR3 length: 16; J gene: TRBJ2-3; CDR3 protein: CATLRGTGGLTDTQYF
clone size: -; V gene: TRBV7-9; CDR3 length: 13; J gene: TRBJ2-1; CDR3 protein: CASLKEVNNEQFF
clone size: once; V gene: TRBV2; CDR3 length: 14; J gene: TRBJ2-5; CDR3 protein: CASSVDRFQETQYF
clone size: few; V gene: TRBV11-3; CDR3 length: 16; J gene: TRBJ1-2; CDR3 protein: CASSLEGRRSNYGYTF
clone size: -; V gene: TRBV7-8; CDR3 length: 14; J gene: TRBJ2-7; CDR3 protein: CASSFSRGTAGQYF
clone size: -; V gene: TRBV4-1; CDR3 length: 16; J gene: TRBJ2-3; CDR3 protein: CASSQVASGKTDTQYF